The entry that follows covers one T cell receptor (beta chain) sequence. Its recognized antigen is unknown. Base qualities are not recorded, but no much larger clone differs from it by a single base. These data are taken from a study of T-cell reconstitution after alpha-beta-depleted transplantation in children (dated by TCRdb to 2016 to 2017). As for the study more broadly: Using TCR repertoire profiling, the study quantitatively followed how T-cell immune reconstitution unfolded in children after TCRalphabeta/CD19-depleted allogeneic hematopoietic cell transplantation.

Preparation of the library involved PCR. The sequencer listed for this sample is Illumina HiSeq 2500. TCR library preparation used molecular barcoding, with unique molecular identifiers applied to normalize quantification of the TCRbeta repertoire. TCRdb handled the public reads itself, with Q25 trimming in fastp and clone calling in MiXCR, and kept productive beta chains. A single entry per CDR3 protein holds the most common genes and DNA from its merged rows. This sample has 490,000 or so distinct CDR3 sequences in its table, and under 15% of those were observed once. In total, the top ten clones hold roughly 5.4% of the sample. CDR1 and CDR2 were assigned from the germline V gene (reference sequence) as LGHDT and YNNKEL. After removal of 3 bases from V and 7 bases from J, the junction retains 1 base not matched to a gene. From the cysteine through the phenylalanine, the CDR3 covers 14 amino acids. Only the CDR3 DNA stays, 42 bases, in frame from base 1.

The V and J segments used are TRBV3-1 and TRBJ1-4; 11 bases in the junction line up with TRBD1. This clonotype was obtained from a human donor who donated a stem cell graft to a child with combined immunodeficiency. The sample here was PBMCs from the stem cell graft donor, taken from the stem cell graft. The DNA sequence is TGTGCCAGCAGCCACGGGACAGGGGGTGAAAAACTGTTTTTT. Translated, this is CASSHGTGGEKLFF.